What follows are 27 T cell receptor beta chains derived from one specimen sequenced in a study of blood T cell repertoires in COVID-19. Method: immunoSEQ multiplex PCR; TCRdb's copy keeps in-frame clones and lacks some. The sample shows just over 350,000 clones, roughly 90% of them seen only once. Sequenced input: PBMCs or T cells enriched from blood (not recorded which). These receptors were collected from a woman younger than 45 who had recovered from COVID-19.

The chain is built from TRBV28 and TRBJ2-3; 11 bases are a match to TRBD2. Germline CDR1 is MDHEN and CDR2 is SYDVKM. This CDR3 is built from 15 residues. V shed 4 bases, J shed 3 bases, and the junction held 3 bases outside the gene matches. As DNA, the CDR3 is TGTGCCAGCAGTTCCTCTAGCGGGGGGACAGATACGCAGTATTTT. Protein sequence: CASSSSSGGTDTQYF.

The CDR3 DNA is TGTGCCAGCAGTAGGGGCAAAACCTACGAGCAGTACTTC. Translating it yields CASSRGKTYEQYF. The chain recombines TRBV27 with TRBJ2-7, with D possibly matching TRBD1 (5 bases). Between the trimmed V and J ends, which lost 5 bases and 2 bases, there was a span of 10 bases. Germline V CDR1 and CDR2: MNHEY, SMNVEV (reference sequence). CDR3 length: 13 residues.

This clone has only a few counts. The genes are TRBV27 and TRBJ1-5; a weak D match, TRBD1 (6 bases). Germline CDR1 and CDR2: MNHEY and SMNVEV (reference sequence). This CDR3 has 16 residues. V lost 3 bases, J lost 10 bases, and 22 bases lay in between. Here the CDR3 reads CASSLGRVEGGHPQHF. DNA for the CDR3: TGTGCCAGCAGTTTGGGGAGGGTAGAGGGGGGGCATCCCCAGCATTTT.

The V and J genes are TRBV6-4 and TRBJ1-6, with 7 bases matching TRBD1. The CDR3 loop spans 15 amino acids. From germline, CDR1 is MRHNA and CDR2 SNTAGT. V gave up 4 bases and J gave up 9 bases; unmatched junction bases: 9. The CDR3 DNA reads as TGTGCCAGCAGTGCTCTCCCAGGGGGTAGTTCACCCCTCCACTTT. This translates into CASSALPGGSSPLHF.

CDR3 region: CASSLVVAEGYTF. DNA of the CDR3: TGTGCCAGCAGCTTGGTAGTTGCCGAAGGCTACACCTTC. This rearrangement joins TRBV5-6 to TRBJ1-2; no clear D. Germline CDR1 reads SGHDT; CDR2 reads YYEEEE. The V end lost 0 bases, the J end lost 8 bases, and 11 bases lay between the germline ends. The length of the CDR3 is 13 residues.

This chain uses TRBV19 with TRBJ1-4, with unresolved D. The germline V gene has CDR1 LNHDA and CDR2 SQIVND (reference sequence). The CDR3 is made up of 17 amino acids. Between the trimmed V and J ends, which lost 3 bases and 0 bases, there was a span of 14 bases. The CDR3 loop is CASSIVQLKATNEKLFF. DNA for the CDR3: TGTGCCAGTAGTATTGTACAGTTAAAGGCAACTAATGAAAAACTGTTTTTT.

The V call is TRBV2, the J call TRBJ2-7, with D unresolved. Trimming stripped 8 bases from V and 3 bases from J, with 8 bases between. From germline, CDR1 is SNHLY and CDR2 FYNNEI. The CDR3 runs 11 residues. CDR3 sequence: CASGGHYEQYF. CDR3 nucleotide sequence: TGTGCCAGCGGCGGTCACTACGAGCAGTACTTC.

This clone was counted a single time. CDR3: CASSPSGGWGYTF. As DNA, the CDR3 is TGTGCCAGTAGTCCTTCAGGGGGTTGGGGCTACACCTTC. The V call is TRBV19, the J call TRBJ1-2, with 7 nucleotides matching TRBD1. Germline V gene lookup returns CDR1 LNHDA and CDR2 SQIVND (reference sequence). J was trimmed by 8 bases and V by 5 bases; bases with no gene match: 8. The CDR3 consists of 13 residues.

The rearrangement links TRBV13 to TRBJ2-7; 8 positions match TRBD2. Germline V CDR1 and CDR2: PRHDT, FYEKMQ (reference sequence). The V gene end was trimmed by 1 base and the J gene end by 6 bases; junction bases not matched to a gene: 8. The CDR3 contains 15 residues. CDR3 sequence reads: CASSLVGGRFGEQYF. The DNA of the CDR3 is TGTGCCAGCAGCTTAGTGGGCGGGAGGTTTGGCGAGCAGTACTTC.

The chain is built from TRBV3-1 (or the pseudogene TRBV3-2) and TRBJ1-4; 9 bases are shared with TRBD1. CDR1 and CDR2 from the germline V gene are LGHDT and YNNKEL (reference sequence). This CDR3 has 13 amino acids. The trim removed 6 bases at V and 7 bases at J, leaving 3 bases unmatched. CDR3 bases: TGTGCCAGCAGTGACAGGGGGAGTGAAAAACTGTTTTTT. This sequence encodes CASSDRGSEKLFF.

In this sample, this clone turned up a few times. The rearrangement joins TRBV9 to TRBJ1-2; 9 nucleotides line up with TRBD1. CDR3 length equals 16 residues. Germline lookup yields CDR1 SGDLS and CDR2 YYNGEE. V gave up 3 bases and J gave up 1 base; unmatched junction bases: 7. The DNA for the CDR3 is TGTGCCAGCAGCGGAACCGGGACAGGGTATAACTATGGCTACACCTTC. This encodes CASSGTGTGYNYGYTF.

This clone was counted once. The chain joins TRBV7-6 to TRBJ2-7, with a tentative D call TRBD2 (6 bases). V was shortened by 5 bases and J by 2 bases, with 19 bases between the two germline ends. Germline-derived CDR1 and CDR2 are SGHVS and FNYEAQ. This CDR3 has 16 residues. CDR3 amino acids: CASSPTGAGTAYEQYF. Here the CDR3 DNA reads TGTGCCAGCAGCCCGACGGGAGCGGGTACGGCCTACGAGCAGTACTTC.

V and J are TRBV6-5 and TRBJ1-4; D is perhaps TRBD1 (6 bases). This CDR3 is built from 13 residues. CDR1 and CDR2 from the germline V gene are MNHEY and SVGAGI. Trimming stripped 7 bases from V and 6 bases from J, with 12 bases between. CDR3 DNA: TGTGCCAGCAAGGCTGGACAGTATGAAAAACTGTTTTTT. It specifies CASKAGQYEKLFF.

The chain carries TRBV18 and TRBJ2-7; 9 bases align to TRBD1. J was trimmed by 3 bases and V by 3 bases; bases with no gene match: 6. The CDR3 has 15 residues. Germline V gives CDR1 KGHSH, CDR2 LQKENI. The CDR3 nucleotides read TGTGCCAGCTCACCGCGGACAGGGGCCTTCTACGAGCAGTACTTC. This sequence encodes CASSPRTGAFYEQYF.

The chain carries TRBV29-1 and TRBJ1-2; D is uncertain. CDR3 length: 11 amino acids. Germline assignment: CDR1 SQVTM and CDR2 ANQGSEA. V dropped 4 bases and J dropped 8 bases, with 11 bases sitting between them. CDR3 bases: TGCAGCGTTGGGTTCCCCCGGGGCTACACCTTC. Translated: CSVGFPRGYTF.

This chain connects TRBV27 to TRBJ1-1; no reliable D call. In germline, CDR1 is MNHEY, CDR2 SMNVEV (reference sequence). V was pared by 3 bases and J by 1 base, with 12 bases between. This CDR3 comprises 15 residues. The CDR3 nucleotides are TGTGCCAGCAGTTTCGGCGGCCTCGGGAACACTGAAGCTTTCTTT. The encoded protein is CASSFGGLGNTEAFF.

The CDR3 reads CASSKTGINSPLHF. The CDR3, as DNA: TGTGCCAGCAGCAAGACAGGAATTAATTCACCCCTCCACTTT. The V gene is TRBV27, the J gene TRBJ1-6, with D tentatively TRBD1 (6 bases). The CDR3 spans 14 residues. Trimming cost V 6 bases and J 6 bases, with 12 bases left between them. CDR1 and CDR2 from the germline V gene are MNHEY and SMNVEV (reference sequence).

V gene TRBV27 combines with J gene TRBJ2-7; D is uncertain. Trimming cost V 2 bases and J 3 bases, with 8 bases left between them. CDR1 is MNHEY, CDR2 SMNVEV, per germline (reference sequence). This CDR3 has 13 amino acids. CDR3 DNA: TGTGCCAGCAGTTTAAGGCTAGACTACGAGCAGTACTTC. Its protein product is CASSLRLDYEQYF.

The gene calls are TRBV5-6 and TRBJ1-2; TRBD1 aligns across 10 bases. The germline V gene encodes CDR1 SGHDT and CDR2 YYEEEE. The CDR3 runs to 14 residues. After removal of 3 bases from V and 7 bases from J, the junction contained 6 bases not matched to a gene. CDR3 region: CASSSRQGASGYTF. CDR3 sequence (DNA): TGTGCCAGCAGCTCGAGACAGGGGGCGAGTGGCTACACCTTC.

This rearrangement joins TRBV6-5 to TRBJ2-7; TRBD2 aligns across 7 bases. V lost 5 bases, J lost 2 bases, and 6 bases stayed unmatched. The germline V gene has CDR1 MNHEY and CDR2 SVGAGI. CDR3 size: 14 residues. The CDR3 DNA reads as TGTGCCAGCAGTATCCGGGACTACACCTACGAGCAGTACTTC. It yields the protein CASSIRDYTYEQYF.

The V call is TRBV27, the J call TRBJ2-3, with 7 positions matching TRBD2. The CDR3 sequence is 15 residues long. Per germline, CDR1 MNHEY and CDR2 SMNVEV (reference sequence). The V and J ends lost 5 bases and 2 bases, in that order; junction bases with no gene match: 7. In DNA, the CDR3 is TGTGCCAGCAGTGGGCTAGCGGCCTACACAGATACGCAGTATTTT. It specifies CASSGLAAYTDTQYF.

The CDR3 region is CASRGTGGRFSNQPQHF. DNA for the CDR3: TGCGCCAGCAGGGGGACAGGGGGCCGTTTTAGCAATCAGCCCCAGCATTTT. The chain couples TRBV5-1 to TRBJ1-5, with 12 nucleotides matching TRBD1. CDR1 is SGHRS and CDR2 is YFSETQ in the germline V gene. J gave up 0 bases and V 5 bases, and 6 bases lay outside the gene matches. This CDR3 is 17 amino acids long.

V gene TRBV5-1 combines with J gene TRBJ1-1, with D possibly TRBD1 on 6 matching bases. Germline loops: CDR1 SGHRS, CDR2 YFSETQ. V lost 0 bases and J lost 4, with 10 bases in between. This CDR3 has 14 amino acids. This CDR3 reads CASSLGEGGTEAFF. The CDR3 nucleotides read TGCGCCAGCAGCTTGGGGGAAGGGGGCACTGAAGCTTTCTTT. Full variable domain (outside the CDR3, taken from reference TRBV5-1 and TRBJ1-1): KAGVTQTPRYLIKTRGQQVTLSCSPISGHRSVSWYQQTPGQGLQFLFEYFSETQRNKGNFPGRFSGRQFSNSRSEMNVSTLELGDSALYLCASSLGEGGTEAFFGQGTRLTVV.

This clone was found a few times. This chain connects TRBV10-1 to TRBJ2-3; 8 nucleotides match TRBD1. This CDR3 spans 16 amino acids. Germline CDR1 WNHNN, CDR2 SYGVQD (reference sequence). The J segment lost 1 base and the V segment lost 2 bases, leaving 5 bases of the junction unmatched. The CDR3 protein is CASSENLGQGTDTQYF. DNA for the CDR3: TGCGCCAGCAGTGAGAATTTGGGACAGGGCACAGATACGCAGTATTTT.

This clone was picked up a small number of times. The V call is TRBV6-2 or TRBV6-3, the J call TRBJ2-3, with 7 bases that match TRBD1. The CDR3 consists of 14 residues. CDR1 and CDR2 from the germline V gene are MNHEY and SVGEGT. With V trimmed by 5 bases and J by 2 bases, 4 bases remained unmatched. CDR3 in DNA: TGTGCCAGCAGTCCGGGACAGCACACAGATACGCAGTATTTT. Residues: CASSPGQHTDTQYF.

This clone showed up just a few times. This rearrangement joins TRBV7-9 to TRBJ2-7; D possibly corresponds to TRBD1 (6 bases). Trimming removed 4 bases from V and 1 base from J, with 11 bases in between. Germline CDR1 SEHNR, CDR2 FQNEAQ (reference sequence). The CDR3 sequence is 14 residues long. CDR3 sequence reads: CASSSGTSSYEQYF. CDR3 DNA: TGTGCCAGCAGCTCAGGGACATCGTCCTACGAGCAGTACTTC.

The chain carries TRBV27 and TRBJ1-4; 9 bases are shared with TRBD1. Germline CDR1 reads MNHEY; CDR2 reads SMNVEV (reference sequence). This CDR3 spans 17 amino acids. Trimming removed 2 bases from V and 5 bases from J; junction bases left unmatched: 9. The CDR3 nucleotides are TGTGCCAGCAGTTTACTCCCCCGGACAGGGGCGAATGAAAAACTGTTTTTT. Translating it yields CASSLLPRTGANEKLFF.